This T cell receptor beta chain was retrieved from a study of blood T cell repertoires in COVID-19. Profiled with immunoSEQ multiplex PCR; TCRdb holds only in-frame clones, not every one. The table records some 130,000 clones, 88% of them present only once. V was clipped by 7 bases and J by 8 bases, with 8 bases between them. Germline assignment: CDR1 SNHLY and CDR2 FYNNEI. The CDR3 covers 11 residues. This TCR was sampled from a man aged 45 to 65 with acute or convalescent COVID-19. The sample taken for sequencing was peripheral blood. This rearrangement joins TRBV2 to TRBJ1-4; D uncertain. CDR3 sequence reads: CASIGGEKLFF. CDR3 bases: TGTGCCAGCATTGGAGGGGAAAAACTGTTTTTT. Based on the CDR3 plus reference TRBV2 and TRBJ1-4, the full variable domain is EPEVTQTPSHQVTQMGQEVILRCVPISNHLYFYWYRQILGQKVEFLVSFYNNEISEKSEIFDDQFSVERPDGSNFTLKIRSTKLEDSAMYFCASIGGEKLFFGSGTQLSVL.